The text below deals with one T cell receptor (beta chain). Its cognate antigen is unknown. This entry comes from a study of T cells in Graves' hyperthyroidism and ophthalmopathy. Study-level findings and limits: Separation of ophthalmopathy from stable hyperthyroidism was achieved by a 13 V-J model.

PBMCs were derived from about 10 ml fresh peripheral blood. V was cut by 8 bases and J by 3 bases, with 16 bases left in between. This CDR3 contains 14 residues. Germline loops: CDR1 MNHNS, CDR2 SASEGT. From RNA transcripts, TCR beta CDR3 regions were amplified. First-round RT-PCR with HTBI primers amplified the TCR CDR3 region. A single record per CDR3 protein comes from TCRdb applying MiXCR to the multiplex PCR reads. The sample has more than 600,000 distinct CDR3 sequences, approximately 16% seen once. Sequencing was carried out using blood. The origin of this receptor is a man in his late teens or twenties with Graves' hyperthyroidism. V gene TRBV6-1 combines with J gene TRBJ1-2; D is undetermined. The CDR3 coding sequence is TGTGCCAGCCTAAAGGGCGGTTCTGACTATGGCTACACCTTC. This translates into CASLKGGSDYGYTF.